Listed below are T cell receptor beta chains from one sample, sequenced in a study of cytomegalovirus exposure and HLA in healthy donors. Data came from immunoSEQ multiplex PCR; TCRdb stores just in-frame clones and leaves some out. The data show around 180,000 clones, around 77% seen once. Input material: PBMCs. Receptors originate from a man aged 55 to 70 in good health and CMV-seronegative. Each CDR3 is given with its conserved first and last residue. A D gene is named only where the DNA matches it firmly. Only part of the rows carry a size: once, few, many, or a class if the clone is expanded.

J gene	V gene	D gene	clone size	CDR3 length	CDR3 protein	CDR3 DNA
TRBJ1-1	TRBV7-8	-	few	15	CASSPSTGSQGEAFF	TGTGCCAGCAGCCCTAGTACAGGATCACAAGGTGAAGCTTTCTTT
TRBJ1-1	TRBV18	TRBD1	-	12	CASSPDRVVAFF	TGTGCCAGCTCACCGGACAGGGTTGTTGCTTTCTTT
TRBJ2-5	TRBV5-1	-	-	15	CASSLWASAKETQYF	TGCGCCAGCAGCTTGTGGGCTAGCGCAAAAGAGACCCAGTACTTC
TRBJ2-7	TRBV25-1	TRBD1	few	12	CASSDNRGHRYF	TGTGCCAGCAGTGATAACAGGGGGCATAGGTACTTC
TRBJ2-7	TRBV19	TRBD1	-	15	CASRPRTGHSYEQYF	TGTGCCAGTAGACCGAGGACAGGTCACTCCTACGAGCAGTACTTC
TRBJ1-2	TRBV5-1	-	-	14	CASSLEGPGYGYPF	TGCGCCAGCAGCTTGGAAGGTCCAGGCTATGGCTACCCCTTC
TRBJ2-5	TRBV2	TRBD1	-	15	CASSEFRGQGETQYF	TGTGCCAGCAGTGAATTTCGGGGACAGGGGGAGACCCAGTACTTC
TRBJ2-2	TRBV6-6	-	-	15	CASSTQGDLSGELFF	TGTGCCAGCAGTACACAGGGTGATCTGTCCGGGGAGCTGTTTTTT
TRBJ1-1	TRBV19	-	-	15	CASSMVPVEGTEAFF	TGTGCCAGTAGTATGGTCCCGGTAGAGGGCACTGAAGCTTTCTTT
TRBJ2-1	TRBV29-1	TRBD1	-	14	CSIGQGAGVNEQFF	TGCAGCATCGGCCAGGGGGCTGGGGTTAATGAGCAGTTCTTC
TRBJ2-6	TRBV6-5	-	-	15	CASSSDSSGANVLTF	TGTGCCAGCAGTTCCGACAGCTCTGGGGCCAACGTCCTGACTTTC
TRBJ2-7	TRBV27	TRBD2	-	15	CASSPRTSGDYEQYF	TGTGCCAGCAGTCCACGGACTAGCGGGGACTACGAGCAGTACTTC
TRBJ1-2	TRBV4-3	TRBD1	-	15	CASSQSRGLRHGYTF	TGCGCCAGCAGCCAATCCAGGGGGCTACGGCATGGCTACACCTTC
TRBJ2-3	TRBV5-1	-	-	15	CASSLEGGNTDTQYF	TGCGCCAGCAGCTTGGAAGGCGGAAACACAGATACGCAGTATTTT
TRBJ2-4	TRBV29-1	-	-	13	CSVRTVAKNIQYF	TGCAGCGTTCGGACTGTAGCCAAAAACATTCAGTACTTC
TRBJ2-7	TRBV5-1	TRBD1	-	14	CASSWTGGSDEQYF	TGCGCCAGCAGCTGGACAGGGGGCTCGGACGAGCAGTACTTC
TRBJ2-1	TRBV12-2	-	few	16	CASRPAPGQGYNEQFF	TGTGCAAGTCGTCCAGCCCCGGGACAGGGCTACAATGAGCAGTTCTTC
TRBJ1-1	TRBV4-3	-	few	13	CASSLAGPTEAFF	TGCGCCAGCAGCCTGGCAGGGCCCACTGAAGCTTTCTTT
TRBJ1-3	TRBV15	-	-	16	CATSRGEDGGMNTIYF	TGTGCCACCAGCAGAGGGGAGGACGGGGGGATGAACACCATATATTTT
TRBJ2-3	TRBV27	-	-	15	CASSLGWRGTDTQYF	TGTGCCAGCAGTTTAGGATGGAGGGGCACAGATACGCAGTATTTT
TRBJ2-7	TRBV7-9	-	-	13	CSSSKGVAYEQYF	TGTTCCAGCAGCAAGGGAGTGGCCTACGAGCAGTACTTC
TRBJ2-7	TRBV27	-	-	15	CASSPGLLPSYEQYF	TGTGCCAGCAGCCCGGGACTTTTACCCTCCTACGAGCAGTACTTC
TRBJ2-2	TRBV9	-	-	16	CASSVVGSLRTGELFF	TGTGCCAGCAGCGTAGTGGGGAGCCTGCGCACCGGGGAGCTGTTTTTT
TRBJ2-7	TRBV7-9	TRBD1	-	15	CASSVVGDSLREQYF	TGTGCCAGCAGCGTTGTGGGGGACAGTCTTCGGGAGCAGTACTTC
TRBJ2-5	TRBV7-9	TRBD2	few	14	CASSLGLAEETQYF	TGTGCCAGCAGCTTAGGACTAGCGGAAGAGACCCAGTACTTC
TRBJ1-1	TRBV7-2	TRBD1	-	18	CASSLRSGTGRLNTEAFF	TGTGCCAGCAGCTTACGTTCCGGGACAGGTCGTCTGAACACTGAAGCTTTCTTT
TRBJ1-1	TRBV28	TRBD1	-	14	CASSRLGQHTEAFF	TGTGCCAGCAGTCGTTTGGGACAGCACACTGAAGCTTTCTTT
TRBJ2-3	TRBV5-1	-	-	14	CASSLGTSTDTQYF	TGCGCCAGCAGCTTGGGGACTAGCACAGATACGCAGTATTTT
TRBJ2-7	TRBV7-8	TRBD1	-	14	CASSLGTGPYEQYF	TGTGCCAGCAGCTTAGGGACAGGTCCCTACGAGCAGTACTTC
TRBJ1-6	TRBV6-5	-	-	14	CASAVVSYNSPLNF	TGTGCCAGTGCGGTGGTCTCCTATAATTCACCCCTCAACTTT
TRBJ2-1	TRBV11-3	TRBD2	-	14	CASSFSRTSNEQFF	TGTGCCAGCAGCTTCTCTCGGACTAGCAATGAGCAGTTCTTC
TRBJ1-1	TRBV2	TRBD1	-	15	CASKGQTLTNTEAFF	TGTGCCAGCAAGGGACAGACCCTGACGAACACTGAAGCTTTCTTT
TRBJ1-4	TRBV19	TRBD1	-	16	CASSRQGDPTNEKLFF	TGTGCCAGTAGTCGACAGGGCGATCCAACTAATGAAAAACTGTTTTTT
TRBJ1-1	TRBV6-1	TRBD1	once	13	CASREDRDTEAFF	TGTGCCAGCAGGGAGGACAGGGACACTGAAGCTTTCTTT
TRBJ2-7	TRBV5-1	TRBD2	-	17	CASSGASGSLLMGEQYF	TGCGCCAGCTCCGGGGCTAGCGGGAGTCTTTTGATGGGCGAGCAGTACTTC
TRBJ2-6	TRBV18	TRBD1	-	16	CASSPRQGAGANVLTF	TGTGCCAGCTCACCACGACAGGGCGCTGGGGCCAACGTCCTGACTTTC
TRBJ1-6	TRBV7-2	TRBD1	-	15	CASSPDQGAYSPLHF	TGTGCCAGCAGCCCCGATCAGGGGGCGTATTCACCCCTCCACTTT
TRBJ1-5	TRBV6-1	-	-	13	CASSEGPGGPQHF	TGTGCCAGCAGTGAAGGCCCTGGCGGGCCCCAGCATTTT
TRBJ2-7	TRBV19	-	-	16	CASSSSRGGGSYEQYF	TGTGCCAGTAGTAGTTCGCGTGGGGGCGGCTCCTACGAGCAGTACTTC
TRBJ2-2	TRBV9	TRBD2	-	16	CASSVAASGRTGELFF	TGTGCCAGCAGCGTAGCGGCTAGCGGGAGAACCGGGGAGCTGTTTTTT
TRBJ2-1	TRBV11-1	TRBD2	-	16	CASSVGTTPWVNEQFF	TGTGCCAGCAGCGTGGGGACTACCCCCTGGGTGAATGAGCAGTTCTTC
TRBJ2-3	TRBV5-1	-	-	14	CASSLVQDTDTQYF	TGCGCCAGCAGCTTGGTACAGGACACAGATACGCAGTATTTT
TRBJ1-2	TRBV5-4	-	-	16	CASSLEMQEANYGYTF	TGTGCCAGCAGCTTGGAGATGCAGGAGGCAAACTATGGCTACACCTTC